Below, 32 T cell receptor beta chains from the same sample are listed, as sequenced in a study of identical twins (dated by TCRdb to between 2015 and 2016). The library was built by means of 5' RACE. Sequencing instrument: Illumina HiSeq 2000. The public reads were reanalyzed by TCRdb: fastp trimming at Q25, MiXCR alignment, in-frame beta chains only. CDR3 protein sequences are deduplicated, and each keeps its most common genes and DNA. The table for this sample lists more than 200,000 distinct CDR3 sequences; roughly a tenth of them were counted only once. The ten largest clones add up to approximately 5.1% of the sample. Sequencing used memory (CD45RO+) T cells sorted from blood. This specimen's cell subset or site label, per the study, means: CD45RO+ enriched T cells. Receptors were obtained from a woman aged 18-29 years in good health.

This clonotype was detected a few times. In DNA form, the CDR3 reads TGTGCCAGCAGCTTAGGTCGTACAGGGGACTATGGCTACACCTTC. This encodes CASSLGRTGDYGYTF. This chain links TRBV7-9 with TRBJ1-2; 7 nucleotides agree with TRBD1. This CDR3 has 15 residues. With V trimmed by 1 base and J by 3 bases, 5 bases remained unmatched. From germline, CDR1 is SEHNR and CDR2 FQNEAQ (reference sequence). Full variable domain (rest looked up from reference TRBV7-9 and TRBJ1-2): DTGVSQNPRHKITKRGQNVTFRCDPISEHNRLYWYRQTLGQGPEFLTYFQNEAQLEKSRLLSDRFSAERPKGSFSTLEIQRTEQGDSAMYLCASSLGRTGDYGYTFGSGTRLTVV.

This clonotype has at least ten counts. The chain joins TRBV12-3 or TRBV12-4 to TRBJ2-1; no reliable D call. V dropped 3 bases and J dropped 11 bases, with 17 bases sitting between them. This CDR3 spans 14 amino acids. The CDR3 loop is CASSFVMGNIQQFF. DNA of the CDR3: TGTGCCAGCAGTTTTGTCATGGGGAATATCCAGCAGTTCTTC.

The chain couples TRBV2 to TRBJ1-4; D remains ambiguous. Trimming removed 4 bases at V and 5 bases at J, with 14 bases between. CDR3 size: 15 residues. In germline, CDR1 is SNHLY, CDR2 FYNNEI. CDR3 nucleotides: TGTGCCAGCAGTGGGGTAGAGGGTCCCAATGAAAAACTGTTTTTT. As protein: CASSGVEGPNEKLFF.

The chain has TRBV12-3 or TRBV12-4 and TRBJ2-3; a weak D match, TRBD1 (5 bases). There are 13 residues in the CDR3. The V end lost 5 bases, the J end lost 10 bases, and 16 bases lay between the germline ends. The CDR3 DNA reads as TGTGCCAGCAGTGCTAGGGGAAGCTTTTCGCAGTATTTT. It translates to CASSARGSFSQYF.

This clonotype has ten or more counts. The chain recombines TRBV6-2 or TRBV6-3 with TRBJ2-1; TRBD1 aligns across 9 bases. Germline CDR1 is MNHEY and CDR2 is SVGEGT. Trimming cost V 6 bases and J 8 bases; bases outside gene matches: 11. The CDR3 is 15 amino acids. This CDR3 reads CASSPQGAVSDEQFF. CDR3 nucleotide sequence: TGTGCCAGCAGCCCACAGGGGGCGGTGAGCGATGAGCAGTTCTTC.

This clonotype was picked up many times. V and J are TRBV20-1 and TRBJ2-7; D is undetermined. Trimming shortened V by 6 bases and J by 2 bases, and 20 bases separated the two germline ends. The CDR3 runs to 15 residues. Germline CDR1 is DFQATT and CDR2 is SNEGSKA (reference sequence). CDR3 coding DNA: TGCAGTGCCTCTACTCCTTCCCGCGGACCCTACGAGCAGTACTTC. Protein: CSASTPSRGPYEQYF.

This clonotype was observed a few times. The chain carries TRBV9 and TRBJ1-3, with TRBD1 matching over 9 bases. The CDR3 is 17 residues long. CDR1 is SGDLS, CDR2 YYNGEE, per germline. The J segment lost 0 bases and the V segment lost 1 base, leaving 5 bases of the junction unmatched. The CDR3 DNA sequence: TGTGCCAGCAGCGTACGGACAGGGGCGTCCTCTGGAAACACCATATATTTT. It translates to CASSVRTGASSGNTIYF.

The chain combines TRBV24-1 with TRBJ2-1, with 8 bases that match TRBD2. CDR3 length equals 13 residues. V dropped 5 bases and J dropped 5; count of bases not matched to a gene: 1. Germline-derived CDR1 and CDR2 are KGHDR and SFDVKD. Here the CDR3 reads CATSVSGNNEQFF. DNA for the CDR3: TGTGCCACCAGTGTTAGCGGGAACAATGAGCAGTTCTTC.

This clonotype has just a few counts. The chain employs TRBV6-6 and TRBJ1-6; tentative D call: TRBD1 (5 bases). The germline gives CDR1 MNHNY, CDR2 SVGAGI (reference sequence). The V and J ends lost 7 bases and 9 bases respectively, with 13 bases between them. The CDR3 spans 13 residues. This CDR3 reads CASTGPGISPLHF. The CDR3 bases are TGTGCCAGCACAGGGCCCGGAATTTCACCCCTCCACTTT.

This clonotype was seen more than once but under ten times. The genes are TRBV12-3 or TRBV12-4 and TRBJ1-1; D is possibly TRBD1 (5 bases). The CDR3 has 14 residues. V lost 3 bases and J 3 bases, leaving 11 bases between the germline ends. CDR3 sequence reads: CASSFIAGYTEAFF. CDR3 coding DNA: TGTGCCAGCAGTTTCATCGCAGGGTACACTGAAGCTTTCTTT.

V and J are TRBV29-1 and TRBJ2-1; TRBD1 or TRBD2 may be the D gene (5 bases each). Germline V CDR1 and CDR2: SQVTM, ANQGSEA. The CDR3 covers 12 residues. V lost 3 bases and J lost 12, with 15 bases in between. The chain's CDR3 is CSVDRGDSGQFF. CDR3 nucleotide sequence: TGCAGCGTTGATAGAGGGGATTCCGGGCAGTTCTTC.

This clonotype was counted a few times. This sequence joins TRBV28 and TRBJ2-5; 7 nucleotides match TRBD2. Germline CDR1 and CDR2: MDHEN and SYDVKM. The CDR3 covers 15 residues. With V trimmed by 5 bases and J by 2 bases, 8 bases remained unmatched. The CDR3 sequence: CASSPPGRLQETQYF. The DNA of the CDR3 is TGTGCCAGCAGTCCGCCCGGGAGGCTTCAAGAGACCCAGTACTTC.

V and J are TRBV30 and TRBJ2-5, with 7 nucleotides matching TRBD2. This CDR3 has 15 amino acids. The V segment lost 1 base and the J segment 4 bases; nucleotides outside the gene matches: 9. CDR1 GTSNPN and CDR2 SVGIG come from the germline V gene (reference sequence). This chain's CDR3 is CAWSASKGRGETQYF. In DNA form, the CDR3 reads TGTGCCTGGAGTGCCTCCAAGGGGAGGGGAGAGACCCAGTACTTC. The full variable domain, its missing parts supplied by reference TRBV30 and TRBJ2-5, is SQTIHQWPATLVQPVGSPLSLECTVEGTSNPNLYWYRQAAGRGLQLLFYSVGIGQISSEVPQNLSASRPQDRQFILSSKKLLLSDSGFYLCAWSASKGRGETQYFGPGTRLLVL.

The chain uses TRBV6-2 or TRBV6-3 and TRBJ1-5; 7 nucleotides align to TRBD1. Germline V lookup: CDR1 MNHEY, CDR2 SVGEGT. The junction had 12 bases not matched to a gene; V was cut back by 0 bases and J by 4 bases. The CDR3 extends over 18 amino acids. The CDR3 coding sequence is TGTGCCAGCAGTTACTCGAAAACCTCGCAGGGGGGTAATCAGCCCCAGCATTTT. This codes for CASSYSKTSQGGNQPQHF.

This clonotype occurred a few times. The rearrangement uses TRBV18 and TRBJ2-1; D ambiguous. Trimming removed 2 bases from V and 1 base from J, with 9 bases in between. Germline V CDR1 and CDR2: KGHSH, LQKENI. The CDR3 covers 15 residues. The CDR3 sequence is CASSPGTYSYNEQFF. Here the CDR3 DNA reads TGTGCCAGCTCACCAGGCACGTATTCCTACAATGAGCAGTTCTTC.

The sample holds many counts of this clonotype. V is TRBV7-2 and J is TRBJ2-3, with D tentatively TRBD2 (7 bases). This CDR3 has 15 residues. Trimming removed 3 bases at V and 6 bases at J, with 16 bases between. Germline assignment: CDR1 SGHTA and CDR2 FQGNSA. CDR3 sequence reads: CASSLVGGPRDTQYF. CDR3 nucleotide sequence: TGTGCCAGCAGCTTGGTCGGGGGGCCCCGGGATACGCAGTATTTT.

The CDR3 protein is CASSSAGTGDETQYF. For the CDR3, the DNA is TGCGCCAGCAGCTCCGCCGGTACGGGGGATGAGACCCAGTACTTC. V is TRBV5-1 and J is TRBJ2-5, with a possible D match to TRBD2 (6 bases). V shed 3 bases and J shed 5 bases, with 17 bases lying between them. Per the germline V gene, CDR1 is SGHRS and CDR2 is YFSETQ. This CDR3 has 15 residues.

At least ten counts were recorded for this clonotype. V usage is TRBV7-9 and J usage is TRBJ2-1; D might be TRBD2 (5 bases). The CDR3 has 16 residues. Germline V gene data show CDR1 as SEHNR and CDR2 as FQNEAQ (reference sequence). V lost 1 base, J lost 1 base, and 11 bases lay in between. DNA for the CDR3: TGTGCCAGCAGCTTAGGAGAGGGATGGTCCTACAATGAGCAGTTCTTC. Protein sequence: CASSLGEGWSYNEQFF.

This clonotype has at least ten counts. The V gene is TRBV5-1, the J gene TRBJ2-2; D is possibly TRBD2 (5 bases). CDR1 and CDR2 from the germline V gene are SGHRS and YFSETQ. CDR3 length equals 15 residues. The V and J ends lost 4 bases and 0 bases respectively, with 10 bases between them. The CDR3 nucleotides read TGCGCCAGCAGCGGGAGTCAGGCGAACACCGGGGAGCTGTTTTTT. It specifies CASSGSQANTGELFF.

The chain recombines TRBV6-1 with TRBJ1-3; unclear D gene. Trimming cost V 6 bases and J 4 bases, with 22 bases left between them. The CDR3 has 17 residues. CDR1 and CDR2 (germline): MNHNS, SASEGT. DNA of the CDR3: TGTGCCAGCAGCCCGCGTGGGGTTGGCGGGTCGGGAAACACCATATATTTT. Encoded protein: CASSPRGVGGSGNTIYF.

This clonotype was recorded many times. The chain combines TRBV5-1 with TRBJ2-5; a weak D match, TRBD2 (5 bases). Germline loops: CDR1 SGHRS, CDR2 YFSETQ. The CDR3 covers 14 residues. The ends were cut back, 2 bases at V and 4 bases at J, with 12 bases in the middle. For the CDR3, the DNA is TGCGCCAGCAGCTTCGCGGGTTACGGAGAGACCCAGTACTTC. Amino acids: CASSFAGYGETQYF.

The chain combines TRBV20-1 with TRBJ1-1, with 8 bases fitting TRBD1. The CDR3 has 15 residues. CDR1 and CDR2 (germline): DFQATT, SNEGSKA (reference sequence). V lost 0 bases, J lost 6 bases, and 9 bases stayed unmatched. For the CDR3, the DNA is TGCAGTGCTAGAGATCTCGTCAGGGGGCTGGCTGAAGCTTTCTTT. This gives the protein CSARDLVRGLAEAFF.

The rearrangement joins TRBV11-2 to TRBJ2-1; weak D call: TRBD2 (6 bases). V was trimmed by 1 base and J by 2 bases, leaving 18 bases between them. The germline V gene encodes CDR1 SGHAT and CDR2 FQNNGV. The CDR3 sequence is 18 residues long. Here the CDR3 DNA reads TGTGCCAGCAGCTTAGGGGGGACCAGCGGGCAGGCCTACAATGAGCAGTTCTTC. This sequence encodes CASSLGGTSGQAYNEQFF.

This clonotype was found a few times. One base away lies a much larger clone, so this may be a sequencing read error. This likely comes from a read error, as the CDR3 has no conserved phenylalanine or tryptophan at its end. In DNA, the CDR3 is TGTGCCAGCAGCCGATACGGGACAGGGGGCCCTAGCTCCTACAATGAGCAGTTCCTC. Translation gives CASSRYGTGGPSSYNEQFL. This sequence joins TRBV11-2 and TRBJ2-1, with 12 bases matching TRBD1. The CDR3 sequence is 19 residues long. V dropped 5 bases and J dropped 0; count of bases not matched to a gene: 11. Per the germline V gene, CDR1 is SGHAT and CDR2 is FQNNGV.

This clonotype was counted ten times or more. The chain carries TRBV29-1 and TRBJ2-5, with 9 nucleotides matching TRBD1. CDR3 size: 15 residues. Germline V gene data show CDR1 as SQVTM and CDR2 as ANQGSEA. With 5 bases clipped from V and 0 bases from J, the junction kept 7 bases outside the gene matches. The CDR3 sequence: CSVKPGQGDQETQYF. DNA of the CDR3: TGCAGCGTTAAACCGGGACAGGGCGACCAAGAGACCCAGTACTTC.

This clonotype was detected ten times or more. CDR3 in amino acids: CASSYSWGSNQPQHF. The CDR3 DNA sequence: TGTGCCAGCAGTTACTCGTGGGGAAGCAATCAGCCCCAGCATTTT. The chain employs TRBV6-2 or TRBV6-3 and TRBJ1-5; D is unresolved. The germline V gene encodes CDR1 MNHEY and CDR2 SVGEGT. The length of the CDR3 is 15 residues. V was trimmed by 0 bases and J by 1 base, leaving 7 bases between them.

The chain carries TRBV9 and TRBJ2-1; the match to TRBD2 covers 12 bases. This CDR3 has 15 residues. Germline values: CDR1 SGDLS, CDR2 YYNGEE. V dropped 3 bases and J dropped 8; count of bases not matched to a gene: 6. This CDR3 is CASSAGTSGFHEQFF. CDR3 DNA: TGTGCCAGCAGCGCCGGGACTAGCGGGTTTCATGAGCAGTTCTTC.

This clonotype was counted many times. J is TRBJ2-1 and V is TRBV2; D is ambiguous. The germline V and J ends were trimmed by 10 bases and 0 bases, with 4 bases remaining between them. Germline CDR1 SNHLY, CDR2 FYNNEI. The CDR3 totals 11 residues. CDR3 protein: CAKSSYNEQFF. DNA of the CDR3: TGTGCCAAGAGCTCCTACAATGAGCAGTTCTTC.

This clonotype has ten or more counts. The V and J genes are TRBV5-1 and TRBJ2-5, with D uncertain. The germline V gene encodes CDR1 SGHRS and CDR2 YFSETQ. V lost 2 bases to trimming and J lost 5 bases, with 7 bases between them. The CDR3 contains 12 residues. The CDR3 loop is CASSFPAETQYF. CDR3 coding DNA: TGCGCCAGCAGCTTTCCCGCGGAGACCCAGTACTTC. The whole variable domain, filled in from reference TRBV5-1 and TRBJ2-5, reads KAGVTQTPRYLIKTRGQQVTLSCSPISGHRSVSWYQQTPGQGLQFLFEYFSETQRNKGNFPGRFSGRQFSNSRSEMNVSTLELGDSALYLCASSFPAETQYFGPGTRLLVL.

This clonotype showed up just a few times. This chain connects TRBV20-1 to TRBJ2-1; TRBD2 aligns across 9 bases. The length of the CDR3 is 11 residues. The junction had 6 bases not matched to a gene; V was cut back by 5 bases and J by 13 bases. Germline-derived CDR1 and CDR2 are DFQATT and SNEGSKA (reference sequence). CDR3 bases: TGCAGTGCTCGGTCAGGGACTAGCCAGTTCTTC. Protein product: CSARSGTSQFF.

The table lists this clonotype with many counts. Germline and junction disagree at one end, which may indicate a read error. The chain carries TRBV7-7 and TRBJ2-1; the D call may be TRBD1 or TRBD2 (6 bases each). This CDR3 is 13 amino acids long. Germline assignment: CDR1 SSHAT and CDR2 FNYEAQ (reference sequence). CDR3 DNA: TGTGCTAGCAGCTTAGGGGGGCGCGGTGAGCAGTTCTTC. This codes for CASSLGGRGEQFF.

The chain couples TRBV6-5 to TRBJ2-7; tentative D call: TRBD1 (6 bases). The germline V and J ends were trimmed by 2 bases and 0 bases, with 8 bases remaining between them. The germline V gene has CDR1 MNHEY and CDR2 SVGAGI. This CDR3 is built from 14 residues. The CDR3 region has the DNA TGTGCCAGCAGTTACGACAGGATCTCCTACGAGCAGTACTTC. Its protein product is CASSYDRISYEQYF.